This TCR beta chain emerged from a study of CD8+ T cells in alopecia areata. It was cDNA, reverse transcribed from extracted RNA, that served as the sequencing template. Only in-frame clones appear in the TCRdb table, and some are missing; sequencing was by immunoSEQ multiplex PCR. The profile shows fewer than 110,000 clones, approximately 60% of them singletons. Points on this clone: What it recognizes is unknown.

The study, taken as a whole, reports: Especially in alopecia totalis/universalis, lesional scalp showed greater clonality than normal scalp did. Compared with mice, patients displayed less clear TCR sharing, possibly for HLA-related reasons.

The material sequenced was CD4+ T cells sorted from blood. The TCR comes from a human donor in good health.

CDR3 loop: CAIRTAGDRTDTQYF. CDR3 in DNA: TGTGCCATCAGGACAGCGGGGGACCGCACAGATACGCAGTATTTT. This chain uses TRBV10-3 with TRBJ2-3, with TRBD2 identical over 8 bases. J lost 1 base, V lost 6 bases, and 6 bases had no gene match. Germline V lookup: CDR1 ENHRY, CDR2 SYGVKD. CDR3 length: 15 residues.